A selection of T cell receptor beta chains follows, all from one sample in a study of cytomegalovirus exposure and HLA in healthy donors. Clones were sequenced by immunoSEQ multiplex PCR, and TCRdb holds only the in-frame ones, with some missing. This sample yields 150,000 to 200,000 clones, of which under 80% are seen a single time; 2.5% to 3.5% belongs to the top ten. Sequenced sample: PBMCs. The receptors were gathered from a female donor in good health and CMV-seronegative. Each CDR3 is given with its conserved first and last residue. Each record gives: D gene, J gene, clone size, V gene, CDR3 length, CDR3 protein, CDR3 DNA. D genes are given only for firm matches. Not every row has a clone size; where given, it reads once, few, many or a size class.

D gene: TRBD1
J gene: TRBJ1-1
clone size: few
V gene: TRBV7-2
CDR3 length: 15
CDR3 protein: CASSLRTGVNTEAFF
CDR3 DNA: TGTGCCAGCAGCTTGAGGACAGGGGTGAACACTGAAGCTTTCTTT

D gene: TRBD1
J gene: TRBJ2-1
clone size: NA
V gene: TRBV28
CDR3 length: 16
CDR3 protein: CASSLIGTGSYNEQFF
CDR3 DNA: TGTGCCAGCAGTCTCATCGGGACAGGTTCCTACAATGAGCAGTTCTTC

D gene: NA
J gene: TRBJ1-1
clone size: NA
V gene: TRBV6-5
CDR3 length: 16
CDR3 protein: CASSYSAGIINDEAFF
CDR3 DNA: TGTGCCAGCAGTTACTCAGCGGGGATTATTAACGATGAAGCTTTCTTT

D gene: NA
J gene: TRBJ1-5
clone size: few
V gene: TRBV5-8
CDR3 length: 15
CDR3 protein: CASSLRDSSNQPQHF
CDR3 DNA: TGTGCCAGCAGCTTGAGGGACTCTAGCAATCAGCCCCAGCATTTT

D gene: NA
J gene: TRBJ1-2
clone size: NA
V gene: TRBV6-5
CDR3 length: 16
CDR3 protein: CASSYSHEGRHYGYTF
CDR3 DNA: TGTGCCAGCAGTTACTCGCACGAGGGGAGGCACTATGGCTACACCTTC

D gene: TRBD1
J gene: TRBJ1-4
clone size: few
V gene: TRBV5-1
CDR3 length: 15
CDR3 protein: CASRFSDRGREKLFF
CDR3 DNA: TGCGCCAGCAGGTTCTCGGACAGGGGGCGCGAAAAACTGTTTTTT

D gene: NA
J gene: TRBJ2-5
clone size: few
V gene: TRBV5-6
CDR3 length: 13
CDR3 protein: CASNLGVGETQYF
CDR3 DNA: TGTGCCAGCAACCTGGGCGTGGGAGAGACCCAGTACTTC

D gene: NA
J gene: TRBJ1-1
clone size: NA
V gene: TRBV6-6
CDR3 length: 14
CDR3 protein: CASRDQTERGEAFF
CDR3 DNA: TGTGCCAGCAGGGATCAGACGGAACGAGGTGAAGCTTTCTTT

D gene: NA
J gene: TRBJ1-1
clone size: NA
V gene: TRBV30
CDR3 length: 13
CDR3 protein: CAFTGMGNTEAFF
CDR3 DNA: TGTGCCTTTACAGGGATGGGGAACACTGAAGCTTTCTTT

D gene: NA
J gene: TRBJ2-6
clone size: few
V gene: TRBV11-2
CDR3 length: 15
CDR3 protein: CASSLTGSGANVLTF
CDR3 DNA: TGTGCCAGCAGCTTGACAGGCTCTGGGGCCAACGTCCTGACTTTC

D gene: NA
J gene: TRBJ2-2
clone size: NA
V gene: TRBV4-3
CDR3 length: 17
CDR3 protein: CASSQAPDRTNTGELFF
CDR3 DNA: TGCGCCAGCAGCCAAGCGCCGGACAGAACGAACACCGGGGAGCTGTTTTTT

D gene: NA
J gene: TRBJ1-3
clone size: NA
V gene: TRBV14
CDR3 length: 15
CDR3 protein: CASSQDPSSGNTIYF
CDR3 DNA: TGTGCCAGCAGCCAAGATCCGAGCTCTGGAAACACCATATATTTT

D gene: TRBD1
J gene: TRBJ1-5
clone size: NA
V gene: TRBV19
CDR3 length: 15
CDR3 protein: CASSLRTGGGQPQHF
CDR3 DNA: TGTGCCAGTAGTCTCCGGACAGGGGGCGGTCAGCCCCAGCATTTT

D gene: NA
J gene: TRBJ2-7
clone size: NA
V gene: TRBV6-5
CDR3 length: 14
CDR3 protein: CASSPYWRAYEQYF
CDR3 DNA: TGTGCCAGCAGCCCCTATTGGAGAGCCTACGAGCAGTACTTC

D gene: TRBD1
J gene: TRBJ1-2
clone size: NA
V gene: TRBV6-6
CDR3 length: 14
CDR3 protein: CASRPTTGGSGYTF
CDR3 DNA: TGTGCCAGCCGCCCTACGACAGGGGGGAGTGGCTACACCTTC

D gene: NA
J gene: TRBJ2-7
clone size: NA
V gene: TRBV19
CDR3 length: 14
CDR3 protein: CASTSPGQSYEQYF
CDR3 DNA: TGTGCCAGTACTTCTCCCGGACAATCCTACGAGCAGTACTTC

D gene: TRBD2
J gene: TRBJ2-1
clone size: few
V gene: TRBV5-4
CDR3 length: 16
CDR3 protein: CASSLAGTSGVNEQFF
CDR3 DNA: TGTGCCAGCAGCTTGGCAGGGACTAGCGGGGTTAATGAGCAGTTCTTC

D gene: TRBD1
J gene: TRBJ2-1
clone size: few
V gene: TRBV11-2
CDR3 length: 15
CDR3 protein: CASSSGTATYNEQFF
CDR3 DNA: TGTGCCAGCAGCTCCGGGACAGCTACCTACAATGAGCAGTTCTTC

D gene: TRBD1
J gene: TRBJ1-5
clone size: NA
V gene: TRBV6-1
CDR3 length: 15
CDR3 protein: CASMGQPLGDQPQHF
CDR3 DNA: TGTGCCAGCATGGGACAGCCTTTAGGGGATCAGCCCCAGCATTTT

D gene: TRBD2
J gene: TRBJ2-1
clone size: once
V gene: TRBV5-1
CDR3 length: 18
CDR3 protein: CASSPKLAGGISYNEQFF
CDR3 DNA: TGCGCCAGCAGCCCCAAACTAGCGGGAGGAATCTCCTACAATGAGCAGTTCTTC

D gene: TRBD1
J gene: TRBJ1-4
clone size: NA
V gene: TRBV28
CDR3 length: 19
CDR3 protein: CASSLGTGQRGVTNEKLFF
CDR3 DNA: TGTGCCAGCAGTCTCGGGACAGGGCAGCGCGGGGTAACTAATGAAAAACTGTTTTTT

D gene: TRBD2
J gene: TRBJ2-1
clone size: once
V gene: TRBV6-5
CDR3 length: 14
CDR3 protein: CASTLAGATDEQFF
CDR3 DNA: TGTGCCAGCACCTTAGCGGGGGCCACGGACGAGCAGTTCTTC

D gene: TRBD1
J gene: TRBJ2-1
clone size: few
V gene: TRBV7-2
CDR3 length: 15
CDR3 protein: CASSARDSDNNEQFF
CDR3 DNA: TGTGCCAGCAGCGCCCGGGACAGCGATAACAATGAGCAGTTCTTC

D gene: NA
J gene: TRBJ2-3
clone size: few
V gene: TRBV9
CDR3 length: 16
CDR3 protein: CASSDGIQSSTDTQYF
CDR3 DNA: TGTGCCAGCAGCGACGGGATTCAATCTAGCACAGATACGCAGTATTTT

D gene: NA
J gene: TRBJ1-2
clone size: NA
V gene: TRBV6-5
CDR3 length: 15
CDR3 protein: CACSYREAANYGYTF
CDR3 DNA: TGTGCCTGCAGTTACCGGGAGGCCGCTAACTATGGCTACACCTTC

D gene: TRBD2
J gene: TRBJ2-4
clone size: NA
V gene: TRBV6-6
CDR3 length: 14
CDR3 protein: CASRREGAKNIQYF
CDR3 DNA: TGTGCCAGCCGGAGGGAGGGAGCCAAAAACATTCAGTACTTC

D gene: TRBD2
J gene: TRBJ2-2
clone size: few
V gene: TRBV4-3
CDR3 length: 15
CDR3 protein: CASNSRSGGDGELFF
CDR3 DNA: TGCGCCAGCAACTCACGTAGCGGGGGGGACGGGGAGCTGTTTTTT

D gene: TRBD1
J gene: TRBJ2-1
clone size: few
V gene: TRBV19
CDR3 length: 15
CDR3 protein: CASSLDRDSYNEQFF
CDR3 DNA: TGTGCCAGTTCCCTCGACCGGGACAGTTACAATGAGCAGTTCTTC

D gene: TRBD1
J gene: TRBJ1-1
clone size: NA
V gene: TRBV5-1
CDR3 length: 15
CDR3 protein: CASSLLQGMNTEAFF
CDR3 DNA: TGCGCCAGCAGCTTATTACAGGGGATGAACACTGAAGCTTTCTTT

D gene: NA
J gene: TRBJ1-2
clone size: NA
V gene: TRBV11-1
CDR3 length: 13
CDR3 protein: CASSPDNNYGYTF
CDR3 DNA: TGTGCCAGCAGCCCGGACAATAACTATGGCTACACCTTC

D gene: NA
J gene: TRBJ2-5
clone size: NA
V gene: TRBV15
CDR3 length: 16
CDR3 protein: CATSREAPGGGGTQYF
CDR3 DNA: TGTGCCACCAGCAGAGAGGCCCCCGGGGGCGGGGGGACCCAGTACTTC

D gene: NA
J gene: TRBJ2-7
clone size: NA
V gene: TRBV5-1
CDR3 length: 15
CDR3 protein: CASSLAPADSYEQYF
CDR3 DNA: TGCGCCAGCAGCTTGGCCCCAGCGGACTCCTACGAGCAGTACTTC

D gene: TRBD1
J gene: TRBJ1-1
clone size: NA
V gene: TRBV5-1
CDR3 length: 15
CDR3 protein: CASSLGGGKDTEAFF
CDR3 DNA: TGCGCCAGCAGCTTGGGAGGGGGCAAGGACACTGAAGCTTTCTTT

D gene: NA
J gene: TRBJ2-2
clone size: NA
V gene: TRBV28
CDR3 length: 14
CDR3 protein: CASSLGGNPGELFF
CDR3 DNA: TGTGCCAGCAGTTTAGGCGGGAACCCCGGGGAGCTGTTTTTT

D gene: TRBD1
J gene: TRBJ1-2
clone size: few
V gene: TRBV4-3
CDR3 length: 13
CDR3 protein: CASSQGTGDGYTF
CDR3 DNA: TGCGCCAGCAGCCAAGGGACAGGGGATGGCTACACCTTC

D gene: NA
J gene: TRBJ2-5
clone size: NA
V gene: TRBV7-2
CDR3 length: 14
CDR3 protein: CASSLRQTQETQYF
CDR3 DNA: TGTGCCAGCAGCCTAAGACAGACTCAAGAGACCCAGTACTTC

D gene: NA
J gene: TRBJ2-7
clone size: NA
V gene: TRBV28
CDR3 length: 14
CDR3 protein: CASRSPVGPYEQYF
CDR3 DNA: TGTGCCAGCAGATCTCCGGTGGGCCCCTACGAGCAGTACTTC

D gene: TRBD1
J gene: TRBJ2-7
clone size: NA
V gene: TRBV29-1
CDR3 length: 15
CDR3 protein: CSAPPRGQGIYEQYF
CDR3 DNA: TGCAGCGCCCCCCCCCGCGGACAGGGAATCTACGAGCAGTACTTC

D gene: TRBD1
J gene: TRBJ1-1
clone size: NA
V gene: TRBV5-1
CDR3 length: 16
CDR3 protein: CASSLVQGARSTEAFF
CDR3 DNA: TGCGCCAGCAGCTTGGTACAGGGGGCGCGGAGCACTGAAGCTTTCTTT

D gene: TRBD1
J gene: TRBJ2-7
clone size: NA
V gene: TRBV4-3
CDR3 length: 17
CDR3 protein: CASSQAPTGQGSYEQYF
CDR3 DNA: TGCGCCAGCAGCCAAGCCCCCACGGGACAGGGGTCCTACGAGCAGTACTTC

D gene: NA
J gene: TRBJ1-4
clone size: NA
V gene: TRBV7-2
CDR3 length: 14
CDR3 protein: CASSSPPLSEKLFF
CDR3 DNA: TGTGCCAGCAGCTCACCACCCTTGAGTGAAAAACTGTTTTTT

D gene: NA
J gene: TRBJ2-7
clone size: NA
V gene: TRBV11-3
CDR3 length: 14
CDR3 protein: CASSLQEGGHEQYF
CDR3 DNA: TGTGCCAGCAGCTTACAGGAAGGGGGTCACGAGCAGTACTTC

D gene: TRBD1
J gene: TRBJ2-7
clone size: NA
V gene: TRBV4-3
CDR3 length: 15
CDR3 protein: CASSQDLGQGSEQYF
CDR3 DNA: TGCGCCAGCAGCCAAGATCTCGGACAGGGAAGCGAGCAGTACTTC